The rows below give T cell receptor beta chains drawn from one sample of a study of CD8+CD57+ T cells in acquired aplastic anemia. A single record per CDR3 protein comes from TCRdb applying MiXCR to the reads. The repertoire holds some 190,000 distinct CDR3 sequences, just over 45% seen once, with around 2.7% in the top ten. The sequenced sample was sorted CD4+, CD8+, or CD8+CD57+ T cells (not recorded which) from PBMCs. The receptors were sampled from a human donor in good health. The CDR3 runs from the conserved cysteine through the conserved F or W. D genes are given only for firm matches. Rows may omit the clone size; those that give it use once, few, many or a size class.

clone_size	cdr3_length	v_call	j_call	d_call	cdr3_aa	cdr3_nt
few	15	TRBV6-2/TRBV6-3	TRBJ1-2	TRBD1	CASSYSPDRGNGYTF	TGTGCCAGCAGTTACTCCCCGGACAGGGGAAATGGCTACACCTTC
many	17	TRBV7-2	TRBJ2-3	.	CASSLPPVAVSTDTQYF	TGTGCCAGCAGCTTACCCCCGGTGGCGGTTAGCACAGATACGCAGTATTTT
.	12	TRBV19	TRBJ1-4	.	CASSIGREKLFF	TGTGCCAGTAGTATAGGCCGTGAAAAACTGTTTTTT
.	16	TRBV11-1	TRBJ1-2	.	CASSSSATVGRDGYTF	TGTGCCAGCAGCTCCAGCGCCACGGTAGGTCGGGATGGCTACACCTTC
many	15	TRBV13	TRBJ1-2	TRBD1	CASSSTGSYLYGYTF	TGTGCCAGCAGCTCGACAGGGTCATACCTCTATGGCTACACCTTC
.	14	TRBV7-9	TRBJ2-5	.	CASSSVGMQETQYF	TGTGCCAGCAGCTCGGTAGGGATGCAGGAGACCCAGTACTTC
.	13	TRBV20-1	TRBJ2-7	.	CSALTPIQYEQYF	TGCAGTGCCCTCACACCCATACAGTACGAGCAGTACTTC
many	16	TRBV11-3	TRBJ2-1	.	CASSLRTARQDNEQFF	TGTGCCAGCAGCTTACGGACGGCCCGACAGGACAATGAGCAGTTCTTC
.	13	TRBV7-3	TRBJ2-7	.	CASSHPHGSEQYF	TGCGCCAGCAGCCACCCACATGGTAGCGAGCAGTACTTC
many	13	TRBV9	TRBJ2-2	.	CASSVRGSGELFF	TGTGCCAGCAGCGTACGAGGGTCCGGGGAGCTGTTTTTT
.	14	TRBV10-1	TRBJ1-6	TRBD1	CASSGTGNDSPLHF	TGCGCCAGCAGTGGGACAGGGAATGATTCACCCCTCCACTTT
.	14	TRBV19	TRBJ2-5	TRBD1	CATPTGTGGQTQYF	TGTGCCACTCCCACTGGGACAGGGGGTCAGACCCAGTACTTC
many	13	TRBV6-1	TRBJ2-7	TRBD2	CASRTSATYEQYF	TGTGCCAGCAGAACTAGCGCAACCTACGAGCAGTACTTC
once	13	TRBV6-4	TRBJ1-2	TRBD1	CASTPGQGYGYTF	TGTGCCAGCACTCCGGGACAGGGGTATGGCTACACCTTC
.	18	TRBV7-3	TRBJ2-5	TRBD2	CASSLRGGGTSEQGTQYF	TGTGCCAGCAGCTTAAGAGGGGGCGGGACTAGCGAGCAAGGGACCCAGTACTTC
.	18	TRBV2	TRBJ2-6	.	CASSEGPPDDSGANVLTF	TGTGCCAGCAGTGAAGGTCCCCCTGACGACTCTGGGGCCAACGTCCTGACTTTC
.	13	TRBV7-9	TRBJ2-3	.	CASSLLDSDTQYF	TGTGCCAGCAGCTTACTTGATTCAGATACGCAGTATTTT
.	14	TRBV25-1	TRBJ2-5	.	CASSESEGGETQYF	TGTGCCAGCAGTGAATCGGAAGGGGGGGAGACCCAGTACTTC
.	14	TRBV3-1	TRBJ1-1	.	CASSQGTVISEAFF	TGTGCCAGCAGCCAAGGGACAGTCATATCTGAAGCTTTCTTT
few	16	TRBV19	TRBJ2-4	.	CASSPPGRFAKNIQYF	TGTGCCAGTAGTCCACCTGGGAGGTTTGCCAAAAACATTCAGTACTTC
many	15	TRBV7-7	TRBJ2-3	.	CASSSTPNPTDTQYF	TGTGCTAGCAGCTCCACCCCGAATCCCACAGATACGCAGTATTTT
.	16	TRBV2	TRBJ2-1	TRBD1	CASRGLVRGQNNEQFF	TGTGCCAGTAGGGGGCTAGTTCGGGGACAGAACAATGAGCAGTTCTTC
few	12	TRBV20-1	TRBJ2-5	.	CSASRGHETQYF	TGCAGTGCTAGCCGGGGGCATGAGACCCAGTACTTC
.	13	TRBV20-1	TRBJ1-5	.	CSARGSGDQPQHF	TGCAGTGCTAGAGGGTCGGGGGATCAGCCCCAGCATTTT
.	17	TRBV9	TRBJ1-3	.	CASSVAPAGSSGNTIYF	TGTGCCAGCAGCGTAGCCCCAGCCGGGAGCTCTGGAAACACCATATATTTT
many	15	TRBV19	TRBJ1-2	.	CASIFPGEGHHGYTF	TGTGCCAGTATATTTCCGGGGGAAGGGCACCACGGCTACACCTTC
few	18	TRBV10-3	TRBJ1-2	TRBD1	CASSPRGEGTGGGYGYTF	TGTGCCAGCAGCCCGAGGGGAGAGGGGACAGGGGGCGGGTATGGCTACACCTTC
.	13	TRBV13	TRBJ2-7	.	CASIPQGLGEQYF	TGTGCCAGCATCCCCCAGGGGCTTGGCGAGCAGTACTTC
.	13	TRBV7-8	TRBJ2-1	.	CASSYGQTNEQFF	TGTGCCAGCAGCTACGGGCAGACTAATGAGCAGTTCTTC
few	16	TRBV6-2/TRBV6-3	TRBJ2-1	.	CASSNRDNLIYNEQFF	TGTGCCAGCAGTAACCGGGACAACCTAATCTACAATGAGCAGTTCTTC
many	14	TRBV11-3	TRBJ2-2	.	CASRKTVNTGELFF	TGTGCCAGCAGGAAAACAGTGAACACCGGGGAGCTGTTTTTT
.	16	TRBV19	TRBJ2-3	.	CASSLRPTGGTDTQYF	TGTGCCAGTAGTCTCAGACCGACTGGAGGCACAGATACGCAGTATTTT
many	14	TRBV2	TRBJ1-3	.	CASSVGTTGNTIYF	TGTGCCAGCAGTGTAGGGACGACTGGAAACACCATATATTTT
.	12	TRBV19	TRBJ1-5	.	CASSIVDQPQHF	TGTGCCAGTAGTATAGTGGATCAGCCCCAGCATTTT
many	13	TRBV6-5	TRBJ2-4	.	CASSRLAKNIQYF	TGTGCCAGCAGTCGACTAGCCAAAAACATTCAGTACTTC
.	15	TRBV20-1	TRBJ1-6	TRBD1	CSPDRGRMNNSPLHF	TGCAGTCCGGACAGGGGGCGAATGAATAATTCACCCCTCCACTTT
many	14	TRBV7-2	TRBJ2-7	.	CASSFSGTTYEQYF	TGTGCCAGCAGCTTTTCAGGGACGACCTACGAGCAGTACTTC
many	13	TRBV3-1	TRBJ1-5	.	CASSSWVNQPQHF	TGTGCCAGCAGCTCCTGGGTGAATCAGCCCCAGCATTTT
many	14	TRBV7-2	TRBJ1-1	.	CASSLVFGNTEAFF	TGTGCCAGCAGCTTAGTCTTTGGGAACACTGAAGCTTTCTTT
many	12	TRBV6-2/TRBV6-3	TRBJ1-4	.	CASSYPAEKLFF	TGTGCCAGCAGTTACCCAGCTGAAAAACTGTTTTTT
many	10	TRBV2	TRBJ2-7	.	CASKNYEQYF	TGTGCCAGCAAGAACTACGAGCAGTACTTC
.	13	TRBV10-3	TRBJ1-1	.	CAISRDDNTEAFF	TGTGCCATCAGCCGGGACGACAACACTGAAGCTTTCTTT
.	13	TRBV24-1	TRBJ2-3	.	CATSDPVLDTQYF	TGTGCCACCAGTGATCCCGTATTGGATACGCAGTATTTT
.	16	TRBV7-9	TRBJ2-5	.	CASRTKGSQGMWTQYF	TGTGCCAGCAGGACGAAGGGTTCCCAGGGCATGTGGACCCAGTACTTC
many	13	TRBV6-2/TRBV6-3	TRBJ2-7	.	CASSFLGNYEQYF	TGTGCCAGCAGCTTTTTGGGAAACTACGAGCAGTACTTC
many	17	TRBV6-1	TRBJ1-5	TRBD1	CATRAGTGILGNQPQHF	TGTGCCACCAGGGCAGGGACAGGGATCCTTGGCAATCAGCCCCAGCATTTT
.	17	TRBV7-8	TRBJ2-1	.	CASSLMPGTSSYNEQFF	TGTGCCAGCAGCTTAATGCCCGGGACCAGCTCCTACAATGAGCAGTTCTTC
.	15	TRBV4-3	TRBJ1-2	.	CASSQDSLARYGYTF	TGCGCCAGCAGCCAAGATTCACTTGCACGCTATGGCTACACCTTC
.	17	TRBV4-1	TRBJ2-1	TRBD2	CASSRSGLAGGNNEQFF	TGCGCCAGCAGCCGATCGGGACTAGCGGGAGGTAACAATGAGCAGTTCTTC
many	13	TRBV6-1	TRBJ2-1	.	CASSRDWTGEQFF	TGTGCCAGCAGCCGCGACTGGACCGGTGAGCAGTTCTTC